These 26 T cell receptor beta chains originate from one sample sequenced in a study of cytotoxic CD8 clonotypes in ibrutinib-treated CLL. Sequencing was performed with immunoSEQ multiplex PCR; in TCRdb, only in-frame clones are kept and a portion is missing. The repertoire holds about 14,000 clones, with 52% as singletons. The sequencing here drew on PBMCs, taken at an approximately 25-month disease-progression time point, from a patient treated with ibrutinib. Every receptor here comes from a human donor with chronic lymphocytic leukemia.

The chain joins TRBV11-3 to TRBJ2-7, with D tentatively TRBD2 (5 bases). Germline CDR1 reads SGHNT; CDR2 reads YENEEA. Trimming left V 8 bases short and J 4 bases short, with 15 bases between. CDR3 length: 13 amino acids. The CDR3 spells CASLGITGYEQYF. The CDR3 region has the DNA TGTGCCAGCCTCGGGATCACGGGTTACGAGCAGTACTTC.

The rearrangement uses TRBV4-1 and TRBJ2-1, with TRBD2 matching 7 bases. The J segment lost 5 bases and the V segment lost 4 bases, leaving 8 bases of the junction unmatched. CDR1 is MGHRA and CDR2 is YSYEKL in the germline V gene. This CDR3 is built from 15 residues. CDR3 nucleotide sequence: TGCGCCAGCAGCCGGACTGGCGGGGGTCACAATGAGCAGTTCTTC. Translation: CASSRTGGGHNEQFF.

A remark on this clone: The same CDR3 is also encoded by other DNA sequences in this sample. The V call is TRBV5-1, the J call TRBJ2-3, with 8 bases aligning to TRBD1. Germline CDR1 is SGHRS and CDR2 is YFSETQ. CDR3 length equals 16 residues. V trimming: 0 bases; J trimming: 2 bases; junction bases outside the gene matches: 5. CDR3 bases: TGCGCCAGCAGCTTGGGCCAGGGGGCGCCCACAGATACGCAGTATTTT. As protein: CASSLGQGAPTDTQYF.

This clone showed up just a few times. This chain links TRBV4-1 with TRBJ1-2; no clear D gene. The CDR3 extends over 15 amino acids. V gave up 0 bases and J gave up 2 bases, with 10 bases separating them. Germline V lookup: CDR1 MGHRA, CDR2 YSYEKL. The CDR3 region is CASSQDDLLNYGYTF. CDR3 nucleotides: TGCGCCAGCAGCCAAGACGACTTGTTAAACTATGGCTACACCTTC.

CDR3 amino acids: CASSWGTGETQYF. The CDR3 nucleotides are TGTGCCAGCAGCTGGGGGACAGGGGAGACCCAGTACTTC. The genes are TRBV11-3 and TRBJ2-5; 9 bases map to TRBD1. The J segment lost 5 bases and the V segment lost 4 bases, leaving 2 bases of the junction unmatched. This CDR3 has 13 amino acids. Germline V gives CDR1 SGHNT, CDR2 YENEEA. Together with reference TRBV11-3 and TRBJ2-5, the CDR3 gives the full variable domain: EAGVVQSPRYKIIEKKQPVAFWCNPISGHNTLYWYLQNLGQGPELLIRYENEEAVDDSQLPKDRFSAERLKGVDSTLKIQPAELGDSAVYLCASSWGTGETQYFGPGTRLLVL.

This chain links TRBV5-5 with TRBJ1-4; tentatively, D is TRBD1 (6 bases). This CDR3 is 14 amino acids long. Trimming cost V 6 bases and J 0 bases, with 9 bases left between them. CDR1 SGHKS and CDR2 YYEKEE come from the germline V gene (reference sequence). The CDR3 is CASIQGSTNEKLFF. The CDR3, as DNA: TGTGCCAGCATCCAGGGGTCAACTAATGAAAAACTGTTTTTT. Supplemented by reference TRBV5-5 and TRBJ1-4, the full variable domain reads DAGVTQSPTHLIKTRGQQVTLRCSPISGHKSVSWYQQVLGQGPQFIFQYYEKEERGRGNFPDRFSARQFPNYSSELNVNALLLGDSALYLCASIQGSTNEKLFFGSGTQLSVL.

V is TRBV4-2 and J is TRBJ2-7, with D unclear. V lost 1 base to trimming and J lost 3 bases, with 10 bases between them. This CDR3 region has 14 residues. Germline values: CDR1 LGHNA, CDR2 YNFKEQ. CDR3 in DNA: TGTGCCAGCAGCCAAGTGTGGAGCGACTACGAGCAGTACTTC. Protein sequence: CASSQVWSDYEQYF.

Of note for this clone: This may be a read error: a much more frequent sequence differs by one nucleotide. CDR3 in amino acids: CASSTGQLGNTEAFF. For the CDR3, the DNA is TGCGCCAGCAGCACAGGACAGTTGGGGAACACTGAAGCTTTCTTT. The chain uses TRBV4-3 and TRBJ1-1; D may be TRBD1 (6 bases). There are 15 residues in the CDR3. Germline-derived CDR1 and CDR2 are LGHNA and YSLEER. Trimming pared 5 bases from V and 1 base from J, leaving 14 bases between.

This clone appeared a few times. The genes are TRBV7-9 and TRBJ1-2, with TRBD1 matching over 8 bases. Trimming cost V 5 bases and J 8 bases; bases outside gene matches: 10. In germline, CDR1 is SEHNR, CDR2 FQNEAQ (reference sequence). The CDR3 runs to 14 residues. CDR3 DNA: TGTGCCAGCAGCCCCCACAGGGGGAGGGCCGGCTACACCTTC. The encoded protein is CASSPHRGRAGYTF.

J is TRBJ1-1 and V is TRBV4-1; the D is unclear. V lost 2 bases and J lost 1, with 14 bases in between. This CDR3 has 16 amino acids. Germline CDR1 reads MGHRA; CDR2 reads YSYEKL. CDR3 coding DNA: TGCGCCAGCAGCCAATGGGGTCGGACGGAGAACACTGAAGCTTTCTTT. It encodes CASSQWGRTENTEAFF.

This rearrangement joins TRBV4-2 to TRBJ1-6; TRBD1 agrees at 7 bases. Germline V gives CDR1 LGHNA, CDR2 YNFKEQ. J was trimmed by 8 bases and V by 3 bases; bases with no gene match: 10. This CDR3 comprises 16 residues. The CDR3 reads CASSQATGRKHSPLHF. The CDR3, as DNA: TGTGCCAGCAGCCAGGCGACAGGGAGGAAGCATTCACCCCTCCACTTT.

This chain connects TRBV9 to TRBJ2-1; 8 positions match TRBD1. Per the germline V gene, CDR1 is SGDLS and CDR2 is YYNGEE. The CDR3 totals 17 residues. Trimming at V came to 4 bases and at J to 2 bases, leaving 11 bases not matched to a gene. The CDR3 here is CASSLISGGIPYNEQFF. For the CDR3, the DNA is TGTGCCAGCAGCCTGATCTCAGGGGGCATCCCCTACAATGAGCAGTTCTTC.

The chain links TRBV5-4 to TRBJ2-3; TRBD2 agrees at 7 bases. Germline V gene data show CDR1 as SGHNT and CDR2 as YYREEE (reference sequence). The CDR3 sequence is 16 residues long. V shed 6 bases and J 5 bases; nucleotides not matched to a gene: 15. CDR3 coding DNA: TGTGCCAGCATCGATGGGCGGGGGATTGGGGAAGATACGCAGTATTTT. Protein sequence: CASIDGRGIGEDTQYF.

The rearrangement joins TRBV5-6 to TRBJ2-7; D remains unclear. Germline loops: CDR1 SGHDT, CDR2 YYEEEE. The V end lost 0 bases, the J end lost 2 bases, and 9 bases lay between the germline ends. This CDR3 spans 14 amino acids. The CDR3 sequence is CASSLVQAPYEQYF. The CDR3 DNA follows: TGTGCCAGCAGCTTGGTGCAGGCCCCCTACGAGCAGTACTTC.

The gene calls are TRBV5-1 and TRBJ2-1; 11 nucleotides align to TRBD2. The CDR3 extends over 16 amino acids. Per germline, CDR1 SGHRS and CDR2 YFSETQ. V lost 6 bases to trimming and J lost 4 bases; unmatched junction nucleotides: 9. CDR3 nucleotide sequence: TGCGCCAGCATGGCCTCTAGCGGGGGGTTTTACAATGAGCAGTTCTTC. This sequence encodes CASMASSGGFYNEQFF.

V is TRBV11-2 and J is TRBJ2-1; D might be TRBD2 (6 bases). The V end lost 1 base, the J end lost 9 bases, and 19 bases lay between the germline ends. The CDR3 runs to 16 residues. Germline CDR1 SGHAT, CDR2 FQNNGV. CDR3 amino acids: CASSLVVPGAGGEQFF. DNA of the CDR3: TGTGCCAGCAGCTTAGTCGTCCCGGGAGCGGGTGGTGAGCAGTTCTTC.

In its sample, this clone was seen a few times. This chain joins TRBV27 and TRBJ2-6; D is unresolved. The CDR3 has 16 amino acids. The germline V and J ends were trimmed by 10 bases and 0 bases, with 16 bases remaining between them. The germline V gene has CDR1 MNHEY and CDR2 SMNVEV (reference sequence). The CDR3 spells CATGSSRSSGANVLTF. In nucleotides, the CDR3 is TGTGCCACCGGCTCCTCCCGAAGCTCTGGGGCCAACGTCCTGACTTTC.

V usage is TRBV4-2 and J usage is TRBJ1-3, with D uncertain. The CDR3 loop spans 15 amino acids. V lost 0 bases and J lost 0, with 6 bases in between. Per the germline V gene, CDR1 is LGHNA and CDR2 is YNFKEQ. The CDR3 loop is CASSQDRYSGNTIYF. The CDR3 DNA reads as TGTGCCAGCAGCCAAGACAGATACTCTGGAAACACCATATATTTT.

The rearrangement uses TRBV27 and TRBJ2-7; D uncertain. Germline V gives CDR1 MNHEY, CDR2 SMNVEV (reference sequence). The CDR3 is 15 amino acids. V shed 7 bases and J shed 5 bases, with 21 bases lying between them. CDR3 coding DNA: TGTGCCAGCATCCTCCGGCTCAACTACCGCCACGAGCAGTACTTC. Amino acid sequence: CASILRLNYRHEQYF.

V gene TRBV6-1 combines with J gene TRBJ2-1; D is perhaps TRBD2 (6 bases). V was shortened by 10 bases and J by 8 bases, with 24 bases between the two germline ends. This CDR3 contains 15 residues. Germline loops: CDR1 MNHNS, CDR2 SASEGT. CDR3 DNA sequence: TGTGCCACCCAGATAGGCGGGGCCTCTTGGGATGAGCAGTTCTTC. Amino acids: CATQIGGASWDEQFF.

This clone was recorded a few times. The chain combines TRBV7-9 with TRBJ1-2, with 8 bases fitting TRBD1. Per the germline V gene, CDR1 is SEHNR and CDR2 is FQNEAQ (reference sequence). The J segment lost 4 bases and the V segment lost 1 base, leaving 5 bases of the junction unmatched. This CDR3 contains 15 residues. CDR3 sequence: CASSLVQGAGYGYTF. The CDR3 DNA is TGTGCCAGCAGCTTAGTCCAGGGGGCAGGCTATGGCTACACCTTC.

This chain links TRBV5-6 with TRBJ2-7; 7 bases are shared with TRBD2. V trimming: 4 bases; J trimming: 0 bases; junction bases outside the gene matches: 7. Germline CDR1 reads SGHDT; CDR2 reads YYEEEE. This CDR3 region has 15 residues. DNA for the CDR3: TGTGCCAGCAGCGTGCGGGGGAGGAGCTCCTACGAGCAGTACTTC. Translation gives CASSVRGRSSYEQYF.

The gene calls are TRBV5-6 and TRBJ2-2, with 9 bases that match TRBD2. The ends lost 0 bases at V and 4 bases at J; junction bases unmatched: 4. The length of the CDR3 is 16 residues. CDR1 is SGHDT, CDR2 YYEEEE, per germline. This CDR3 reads CASSLELAGTTGELFF. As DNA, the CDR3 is TGTGCCAGCAGCTTGGAGCTAGCGGGGACCACCGGGGAGCTGTTTTTT. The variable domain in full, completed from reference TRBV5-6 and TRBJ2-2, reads DAGVTQSPTHLIKTRGQQVTLRCSPKSGHDTVSWYQQALGQGPQFIFQYYEEEERQRGNFPDRFSGHQFPNYSSELNVNALLLGDSALYLCASSLELAGTTGELFFGEGSRLTVL.

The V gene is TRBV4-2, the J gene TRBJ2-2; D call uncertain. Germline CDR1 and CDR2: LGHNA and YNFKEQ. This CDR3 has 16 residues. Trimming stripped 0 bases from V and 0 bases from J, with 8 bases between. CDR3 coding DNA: TGTGCCAGCAGCCAAGAAGTGGGGACGAACACCGGGGAGCTGTTTTTT. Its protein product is CASSQEVGTNTGELFF.

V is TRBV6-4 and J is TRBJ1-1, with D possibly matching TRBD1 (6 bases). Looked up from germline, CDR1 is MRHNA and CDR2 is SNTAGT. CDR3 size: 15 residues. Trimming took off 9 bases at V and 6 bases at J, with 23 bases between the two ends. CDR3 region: CASSAAAGEYAEAFF. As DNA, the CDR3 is TGTGCCAGTTCGGCGGCGGCAGGGGAATACGCTGAAGCTTTCTTT.

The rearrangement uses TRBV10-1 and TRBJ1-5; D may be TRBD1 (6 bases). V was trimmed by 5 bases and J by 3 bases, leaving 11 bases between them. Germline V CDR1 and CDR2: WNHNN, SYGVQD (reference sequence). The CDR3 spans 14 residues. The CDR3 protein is CASSPDRINQPQHF. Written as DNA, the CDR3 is TGCGCCAGCAGTCCCGACAGGATCAATCAGCCCCAGCATTTT.